The 3 T cell receptor beta chains presented below share a single source sample, sequenced in a study of CD8 T cells in Susac syndrome. An input of roughly 0.5 to 1 ug of RNA was subjected to reverse transcription using random hexamers. TCRdb reprocessed the immunoSEQ multiplex PCR reads via MiXCR and lists one record per CDR3 protein. The sample holds over 350,000 distinct CDR3 sequences, around 85% seen once. Sequencing used CD8+ T cells from PBMCs. The receptor set was obtained from a human donor with multiple sclerosis.

V gene TRBV6-5 combines with J gene TRBJ2-1; 7 nucleotides agree with TRBD2. Germline V gene lookup returns CDR1 MNHEY and CDR2 SVGAGI. The CDR3 sequence is 13 residues long. V gave up 4 bases and J gave up 11 bases; unmatched junction bases: 8. The DNA of the CDR3 is TGTGCCAGCAGTTTTGGGACTACTTATCAGCAGTTCTTC. Its protein is CASSFGTTYQQFF.

The V gene is TRBV19, the J gene TRBJ2-1; perhaps D is TRBD1 or TRBD2 (5 bases each). Germline V gene data show CDR1 as LNHDA and CDR2 as SQIVND (reference sequence). This CDR3 has 14 residues. Trimming shortened V by 8 bases and J by 5 bases, and 16 bases separated the two germline ends. CDR3 amino acids: CASAYLGGHNEQFF. CDR3 DNA: TGTGCCAGTGCTTATCTTGGGGGACACAATGAGCAGTTCTTC.

The CDR3 protein is CASSAGGYTEAFF. The CDR3 DNA is TGTGCCAGCAGTGCCGGGGGGTACACTGAAGCTTTCTTT. V usage is TRBV25-1 and J usage is TRBJ1-1; possibly TRBD1 for D (5 bases). Germline loops: CDR1 MGHDK, CDR2 SYGVNS. This CDR3 contains 13 residues. V lost 4 bases and J 3 bases, leaving 9 bases between the germline ends.